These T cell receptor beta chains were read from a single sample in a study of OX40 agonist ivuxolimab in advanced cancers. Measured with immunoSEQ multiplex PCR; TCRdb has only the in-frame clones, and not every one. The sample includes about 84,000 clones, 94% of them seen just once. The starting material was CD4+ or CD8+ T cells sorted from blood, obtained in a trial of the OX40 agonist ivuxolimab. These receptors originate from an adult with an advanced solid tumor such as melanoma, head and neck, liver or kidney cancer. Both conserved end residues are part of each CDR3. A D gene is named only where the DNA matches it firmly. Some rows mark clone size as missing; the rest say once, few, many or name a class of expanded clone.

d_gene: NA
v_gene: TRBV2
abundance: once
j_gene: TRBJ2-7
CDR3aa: CASRDPASYEQYF
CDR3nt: TGTGCCAGCAGGGACCCGGCCTCCTACGAGCAGTACTTC

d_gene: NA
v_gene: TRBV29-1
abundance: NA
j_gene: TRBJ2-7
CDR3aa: CSAEVGPYEQYF
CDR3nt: TGCAGCGCCGAGGTGGGTCCCTACGAGCAGTACTTC

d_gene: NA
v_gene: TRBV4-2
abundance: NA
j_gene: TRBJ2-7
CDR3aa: CASSQEGGHILYEQYF
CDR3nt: TGTGCCAGCAGCCAAGAAGGCGGGCATATCCTCTACGAGCAGTACTTC

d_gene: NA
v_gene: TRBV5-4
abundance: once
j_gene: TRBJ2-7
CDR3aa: CASSLGYRNSYEQYF
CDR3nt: TGTGCCAGCAGCTTAGGTTACAGAAACTCCTACGAGCAGTACTTC

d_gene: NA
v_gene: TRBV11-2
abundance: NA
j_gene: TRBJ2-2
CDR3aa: CASSQSGELFF
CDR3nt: TGTGCCAGCAGCCAAAGCGGGGAGCTGTTTTTT

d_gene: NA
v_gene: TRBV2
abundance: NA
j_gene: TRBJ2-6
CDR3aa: CASTFSGANVLTF
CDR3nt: TGCGCCTCAACGTTCTCTGGGGCCAACGTCCTGACTTTC

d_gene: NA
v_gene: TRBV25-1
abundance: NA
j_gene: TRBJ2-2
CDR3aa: CASSEPGTGELFF
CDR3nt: TGTGCCAGCAGTGAACCCGGAACCGGGGAGCTGTTTTTT

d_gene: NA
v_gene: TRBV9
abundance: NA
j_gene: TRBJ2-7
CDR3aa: CASSVAGTVSGSYEQYF
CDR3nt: TGTGCCAGCAGCGTAGCCGGGACGGTGTCGGGGTCCTACGAGCAGTACTTC

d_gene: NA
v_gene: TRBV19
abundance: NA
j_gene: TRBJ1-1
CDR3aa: CASSIKVGVFVNTEAFF
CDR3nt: TGTGCCAGTAGTATAAAAGTGGGGGTCTTTGTCAACACTGAAGCTTTCTTT

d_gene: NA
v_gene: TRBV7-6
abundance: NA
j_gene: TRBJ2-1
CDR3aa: CASSLGMGEQFF
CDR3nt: TGTGCCAGCAGCTTAGGGATGGGCGAGCAGTTCTTC

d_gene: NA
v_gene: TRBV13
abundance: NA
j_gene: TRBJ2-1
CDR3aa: CASSLVLLGLENEQFF
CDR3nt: TGTGCCAGCAGCTTAGTGTTGTTAGGTTTGGAAAATGAGCAGTTCTTC